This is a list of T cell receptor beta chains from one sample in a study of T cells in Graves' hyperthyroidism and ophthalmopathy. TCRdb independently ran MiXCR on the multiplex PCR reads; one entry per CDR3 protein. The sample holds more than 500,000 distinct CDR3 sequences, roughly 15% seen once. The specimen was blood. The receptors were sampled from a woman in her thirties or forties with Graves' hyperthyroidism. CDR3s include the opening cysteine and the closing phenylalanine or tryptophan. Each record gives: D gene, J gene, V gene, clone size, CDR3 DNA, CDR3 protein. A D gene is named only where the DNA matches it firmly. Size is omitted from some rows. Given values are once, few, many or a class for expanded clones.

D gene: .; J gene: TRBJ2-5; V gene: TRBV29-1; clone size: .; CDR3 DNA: TGCAGCGTTGGGGGGGCAGGGGGAAGAGAGACCCAGTACTTC; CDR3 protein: CSVGGAGGRETQYF
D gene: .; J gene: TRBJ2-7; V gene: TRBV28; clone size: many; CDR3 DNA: TGTGCCTCCGGGGGCAGGGGGGAGATCTACGAGCAGTACTTC; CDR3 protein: CASGGRGEIYEQYF
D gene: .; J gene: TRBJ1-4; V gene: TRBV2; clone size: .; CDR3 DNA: TGTGCCAGCAGTGAAGCGACAGCGCGCAATGAAAAACTGTTTTTT; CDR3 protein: CASSEATARNEKLFF
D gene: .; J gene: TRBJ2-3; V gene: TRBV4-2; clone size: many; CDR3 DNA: TGTGCCAGCAGCCAAAGCAGGGGAGATACGCAGTATTTT; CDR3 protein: CASSQSRGDTQYF
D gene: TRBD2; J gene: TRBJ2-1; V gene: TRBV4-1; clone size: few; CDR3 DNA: TGCGCCAGCAGCCAAGTAGGGCTAGCGGGAGGGAGCGCCTACAATGAGCAGTTCTTC; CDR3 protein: CASSQVGLAGGSAYNEQFF
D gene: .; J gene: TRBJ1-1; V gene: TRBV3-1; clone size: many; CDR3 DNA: TGTGCCAGCGGGGGACGGTCCTCGGGCACTGAAGCTTTCTTT; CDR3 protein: CASGGRSSGTEAFF
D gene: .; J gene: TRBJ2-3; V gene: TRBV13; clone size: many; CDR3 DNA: TGTGCCAGCAGCGTCCCGCCGGTAGGGGATACGCAGTATTTT; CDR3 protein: CASSVPPVGDTQYF
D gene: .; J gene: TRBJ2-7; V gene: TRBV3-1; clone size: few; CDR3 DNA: TGTGCCAGCAGCCAAGTGGGCGGAACCCCCTACGAGCAGTACTTC; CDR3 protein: CASSQVGGTPYEQYF
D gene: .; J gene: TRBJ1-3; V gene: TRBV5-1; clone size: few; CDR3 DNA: TGCGCCAGCAGCTTGGACCCAGGGCCGGGAAACACCATATATTTT; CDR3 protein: CASSLDPGPGNTIYF
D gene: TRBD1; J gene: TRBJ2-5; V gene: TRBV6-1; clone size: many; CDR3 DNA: TGTGCCAGCATTCAGGGGGCGAGAGAGACCCAGTACTTC; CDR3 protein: CASIQGARETQYF
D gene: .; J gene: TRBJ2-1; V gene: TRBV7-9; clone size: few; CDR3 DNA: TGTGCCAGCACCGAGGACACTGATGAGCAGTTCTTC; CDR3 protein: CASTEDTDEQFF
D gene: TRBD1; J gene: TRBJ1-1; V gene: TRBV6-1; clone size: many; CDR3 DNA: TGTGCCAGCAGGGCCGGGACAGCCTCTAACACTGAAGCTTTCTTT; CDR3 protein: CASRAGTASNTEAFF
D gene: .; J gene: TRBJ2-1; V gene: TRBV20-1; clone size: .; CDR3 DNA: TGCAGTGCTAGATACAGGTTGGACGGTCCCAATGAGCAGTTCTTC; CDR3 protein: CSARYRLDGPNEQFF
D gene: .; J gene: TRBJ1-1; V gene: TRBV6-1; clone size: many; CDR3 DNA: TGTGCCAGCAGTATCCACCCCTCGGGGAACACTGAAGCTTTCTTT; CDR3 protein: CASSIHPSGNTEAFF
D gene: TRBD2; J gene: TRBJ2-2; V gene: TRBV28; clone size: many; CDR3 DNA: TGTGCCAGCAGTCACCCGGGGGGGCTGAGCACCGGGGAGCTGTTTTTT; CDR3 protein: CASSHPGGLSTGELFF
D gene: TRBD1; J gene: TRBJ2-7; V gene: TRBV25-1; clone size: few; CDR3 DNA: TGTGCCAGCAGTGAAGCCCGTGGACAGGGGTACGAGCAGTACTTC; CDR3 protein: CASSEARGQGYEQYF
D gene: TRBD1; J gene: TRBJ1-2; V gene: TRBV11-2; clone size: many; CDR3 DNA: TGTGCCAGCAGCCCGGCGGACAGGGTAACTGGCTACACCTTC; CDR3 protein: CASSPADRVTGYTF
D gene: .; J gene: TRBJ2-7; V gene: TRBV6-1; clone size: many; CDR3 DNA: TGTGCCAGCAGTGGTACATGGGAGTTACACGAGCAGTACTTC; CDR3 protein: CASSGTWELHEQYF
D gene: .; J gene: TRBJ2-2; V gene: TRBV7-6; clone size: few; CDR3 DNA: TGTGCCAGCAGCTTTACGGCCGGGGAGCTGTTTTTT; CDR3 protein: CASSFTAGELFF
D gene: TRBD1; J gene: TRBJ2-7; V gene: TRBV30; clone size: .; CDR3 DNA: TGTGCCCTACAGGGGCGGGTATCCTACGAGCAGTACTTC; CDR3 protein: CALQGRVSYEQYF
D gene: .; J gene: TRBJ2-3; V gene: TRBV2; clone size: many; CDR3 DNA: TGTGCCAGCAGTGAATACGGGCAGGGAGTCACAGATACGCAGTATTTT; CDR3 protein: CASSEYGQGVTDTQYF